The 19 T cell receptor beta chains given below trace back to one sample, sequenced in a study of blood T cell repertoires in COVID-19. Data came from immunoSEQ multiplex PCR; TCRdb stores just in-frame clones and leaves some out. Of around 130,000 clones detected, approximately 80% appear once; the ten largest clones hold approximately 8%. Sequenced input: peripheral blood. The receptors originated from a human donor in a cohort sampled during active COVID-19.

The rearrangement links TRBV7-9 to TRBJ1-2, with 9 bases that match TRBD1. This CDR3 contains 14 residues. J was trimmed by 6 bases and V by 5 bases; bases with no gene match: 7. Germline V gene sequence: CDR1 SEHNR, CDR2 FQNEAQ (reference sequence). In DNA form, the CDR3 reads TGTGCCAGCAGCCTCTGGACAGGGGAGAATGGCTACACCTTC. Its protein is CASSLWTGENGYTF.

The rearrangement joins TRBV6-4 to TRBJ1-2; TRBD1 is a possible D gene (5 bases). V lost 3 bases to trimming and J lost 1 base, with 9 bases between them. Germline V gene data show CDR1 as MRHNA and CDR2 as SNTAGT. The CDR3 runs 14 residues. The CDR3 here is CASSDPDSNYGYTF. The DNA of the CDR3 is TGTGCCAGCAGTGATCCCGACAGTAACTATGGCTACACCTTC.

The chain couples TRBV7-9 to TRBJ2-5; D possibly corresponds to TRBD2 (5 bases). This CDR3 is 11 amino acids long. The germline CDR1 and CDR2 sequences are SEHNR and FQNEAQ (reference sequence). The V gene lost 5 bases and the J gene lost 7 bases, with 8 bases spanning the gap. The chain's CDR3 is CASSTEGTQYF. The CDR3 DNA sequence: TGTGCCAGCAGCACAGAGGGGACCCAGTACTTC.

The sample holds a few counts of this clone. This chain uses TRBV11-3 with TRBJ2-7, with D hard to call. This CDR3 comprises 12 residues. Between the trimmed V and J ends, which lost 4 bases and 0 bases, there was a span of 4 bases. CDR1 is SGHNT, CDR2 YENEEA, per germline. The CDR3 sequence: CASSSSSYEQYF. Here the CDR3 DNA reads TGTGCCAGCAGCTCCAGCTCCTACGAGCAGTACTTC.

The chain employs TRBV5-1 and TRBJ1-1; D possibly corresponds to TRBD1 (6 bases). This CDR3 has 14 amino acids. V was pared by 4 bases and J by 0 bases, with 10 bases between. Germline V lookup: CDR1 SGHRS, CDR2 YFSETQ. The CDR3: CASSLPGVNTEAFF. CDR3 nucleotides: TGCGCCAGCAGCCTTCCAGGGGTGAACACTGAAGCTTTCTTT.

V gene TRBV7-2 combines with J gene TRBJ2-5, with TRBD2 matching 9 bases. The CDR3 contains 16 residues. J lost 4 bases, V lost 1 base, and 7 bases had no gene match. CDR1 and CDR2 from the germline V gene are SGHTA and FQGNSA. The CDR3 bases are TGTGCCAGCAGCTTAGTCGGCGGGGGGGCCGGAGAGACCCAGTACTTC. It yields the protein CASSLVGGGAGETQYF. The whole variable domain, filled in from reference TRBV7-2 and TRBJ2-5, reads GAGVSQSPSNKVTEKGKDVELRCDPISGHTALYWYRQSLGQGLEFLIYFQGNSAPDKSGLPSDRFSAERTGGSVSTLTIQRTQQEDSAVYLCASSLVGGGAGETQYFGPGTRLLVL.

The V gene is TRBV7-9, the J gene TRBJ2-7; 9 positions match TRBD1. CDR1 is SEHNR and CDR2 is FQNEAQ in the germline V gene (reference sequence). CDR3 length: 15 amino acids. Trimming removed 2 bases from V and 5 bases from J; junction bases left unmatched: 7. As DNA, the CDR3 is TGTGCCAGCAGCTTATACAGGGGGCTATTTAACGAGCAGTACTTC. Translated, it gives CASSLYRGLFNEQYF.

The chain joins TRBV9 to TRBJ2-3, with 8 positions matching TRBD1. V lost 4 bases to trimming and J lost 0 bases; unmatched junction nucleotides: 7. Germline V gives CDR1 SGDLS, CDR2 YYNGEE. This CDR3 has 16 residues. The CDR3 DNA sequence: TGTGCCAGCAGCCCACGACAGGGGAAGAGCACAGATACGCAGTATTTT. Translation gives CASSPRQGKSTDTQYF.

The J gene is TRBJ2-2, the V gene TRBV7-3; maybe TRBD1 (6 bases). CDR3 length: 13 amino acids. V lost 5 bases, J lost 5 bases, and 9 bases lay in between. CDR1 is SGHTA and CDR2 is FQGTGA in the germline V gene. For the CDR3, the DNA is TGTGCCAGCAGCCAAGGGGGAACCGGGGAGCTGTTTTTT. It yields the protein CASSQGGTGELFF.

V and J are TRBV7-6 and TRBJ1-1; TRBD1 aligns across 9 bases. The CDR3 is made up of 15 amino acids. Germline CDR1 reads SGHVS; CDR2 reads FNYEAQ. V shed 4 bases, J shed 5 bases, and the junction held 8 bases outside the gene matches. For the CDR3, the DNA is TGTGCCAGCAGCTCTCTGACAGGGGGGGGAACTGAAGCTTTCTTT. Its protein product is CASSSLTGGGTEAFF.

The chain joins TRBV19 to TRBJ2-7; 10 bases line up with TRBD2. Germline-derived CDR1 and CDR2 are LNHDA and SQIVND (reference sequence). With V trimmed by 6 bases and J by 4 bases, 12 bases remained unmatched. The CDR3 loop spans 16 amino acids. CDR3 DNA: TGTGCCAGTAGCCCAACTCGGACTAGCGGAGCATACGAGCAGTACTTC. Protein product: CASSPTRTSGAYEQYF.

The chain carries TRBV7-9 and TRBJ1-4, with D uncertain. Trimming cost V 5 bases and J 7 bases, with 14 bases left between them. The CDR3 consists of 14 residues. Looked up from germline, CDR1 is SEHNR and CDR2 is FQNEAQ (reference sequence). CDR3 bases: TGTGCCAGCAGCCCGGTGGGCTCGAGTGAAAAACTGTTTTTT. Translating gives CASSPVGSSEKLFF.

The chain links TRBV28 to TRBJ1-2, with 9 bases that match TRBD1. CDR1 and CDR2 (germline): MDHEN, SYDVKM. J was trimmed by 7 bases and V by 3 bases; bases with no gene match: 3. The CDR3 is 13 amino acids. DNA of the CDR3: TGTGCCAGCAGTTTGGGGACAGGGTTTGGCTACACCTTC. This gives the protein CASSLGTGFGYTF.

This chain joins TRBV7-6 and TRBJ2-7, with TRBD2 matching 15 bases. The CDR3 loop spans 17 amino acids. The germline gives CDR1 SGHVS, CDR2 FNYEAQ. V was clipped by 4 bases and J by 4 bases; unmatched bases: 8. The CDR3 region is CASSSGLAGGSRYEQYF. CDR3 bases: TGTGCCAGCAGCTCGGGACTAGCGGGGGGAAGTAGATACGAGCAGTACTTC.

The V call is TRBV29-1, the J call TRBJ1-2; D may be TRBD1 (5 bases). The CDR3 consists of 14 residues. Germline CDR1 SQVTM, CDR2 ANQGSEA. V shed 4 bases and J shed 0 bases, with 12 bases lying between them. CDR3 region: CSVGGDPTNYGYTF. The CDR3 DNA sequence: TGCAGCGTTGGCGGGGACCCTACTAACTATGGCTACACCTTC.

This clone was seen a few times. The chain's CDR3 is CASTPLAGGAYEQYF. The CDR3, as DNA: TGTGCCAGCACCCCTTTAGCGGGGGGGGCCTACGAGCAGTACTTC. The chain links TRBV27 to TRBJ2-7; 11 nucleotides line up with TRBD2. The germline gives CDR1 MNHEY, CDR2 SMNVEV (reference sequence). The CDR3 is 15 amino acids. Losses at the gene ends were 7 bases for V and 2 bases for J; bases not matched to a gene: 7.

This chain's CDR3 is CASSDSAQAGEQYF. The CDR3, as DNA: TGTGCCAGCAGTGACTCCGCCCAAGCAGGGGAGCAGTACTTC. This chain joins TRBV6-4 and TRBJ2-7; weak D call: TRBD1 (5 bases). There are 14 residues in the CDR3. V was shortened by 0 bases and J by 7 bases, with 13 bases between the two germline ends. Germline V gene data show CDR1 as MRHNA and CDR2 as SNTAGT.

This clone occurred a few times. This sequence joins TRBV12-3 or TRBV12-4 and TRBJ1-5; 7 positions match TRBD1. J gave up 2 bases and V 10 bases, and 2 bases lay outside the gene matches. This CDR3 is built from 12 residues. CDR3 DNA sequence: TGTGCCACAGGGACAGGCAATCAGCCCCAGCATTTT. It translates to CATGTGNQPQHF.

The chain combines TRBV19 with TRBJ1-1; the D is unclear. Per the germline V gene, CDR1 is LNHDA and CDR2 is SQIVND (reference sequence). Deletions cut 5 bases from V and 1 base from J, with 5 bases between. The CDR3 totals 12 residues. CDR3 sequence reads: CASSWPNTEAFF. The CDR3 nucleotides read TGTGCCAGTAGTTGGCCGAACACTGAAGCTTTCTTT.